This TCR beta chain was profiled in a study of regulatory T cells in long-lasting Graves disease. Time point described: persistent/refractory GD, antithyroid drugs over 5 years with positive TRAb. Extracted RNA from PBMCs served as the source of the TCR library. The CDR3 spans 13 residues. Germline CDR1 and CDR2: MDHEN and SYDVKM. Many counts were recorded for this clonotype. At one boundary the junction diverges from the germline segment, which might be a read error. In building TCR beta libraries, iRepertoire HTBI primers were used together with Arm-PCR of CDR3 regions. TCRdb fed the multiplex PCR reads into MiXCR, producing one record per CDR3 protein. The sample shows some 420,000 distinct CDR3 sequences, 22% of them seen only once.

The receptor was derived from a female donor with Graves disease. This chain connects TRBV28 to TRBJ1-1; D is ambiguous. This specimen was peripheral blood mononuclear cells (PBMCs), taken when the disease was refractory, from a patient treated with antithyroid drugs. This CDR3 is CATSSRVRTEAFF. The CDR3 nucleotides are TGTGCCACCAGTTCAAGGGTCCGCACTGAAGCTTTCTTT.